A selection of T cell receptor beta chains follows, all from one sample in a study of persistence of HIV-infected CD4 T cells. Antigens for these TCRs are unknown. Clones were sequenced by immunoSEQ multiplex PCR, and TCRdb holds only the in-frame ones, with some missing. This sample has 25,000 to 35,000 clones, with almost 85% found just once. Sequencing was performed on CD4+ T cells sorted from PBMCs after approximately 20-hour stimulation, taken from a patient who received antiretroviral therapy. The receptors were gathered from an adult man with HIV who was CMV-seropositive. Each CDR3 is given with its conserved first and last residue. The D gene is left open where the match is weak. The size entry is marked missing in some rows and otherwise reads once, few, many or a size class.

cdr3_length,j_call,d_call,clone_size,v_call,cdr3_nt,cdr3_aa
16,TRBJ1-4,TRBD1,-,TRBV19,TGTGCCAGTAGTTTATTTCTACAGGGGGCGAGCGAAAAACTGTTTTTT,CASSLFLQGASEKLFF
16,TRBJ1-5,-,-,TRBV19,TGTGCCAGTATTCCCGGAGGCGGGTTTGGCAATCAGCCCCAGCATTTT,CASIPGGGFGNQPQHF
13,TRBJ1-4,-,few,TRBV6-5,TGTGCCAGCAGTCGGGGGACGTATGAAAAACTGTTTTTT,CASSRGTYEKLFF
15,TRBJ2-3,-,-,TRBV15,TGTGCCACCAGCAGAGGAGTGGGCTCCGTCGATACGCAGTATTTT,CATSRGVGSVDTQYF
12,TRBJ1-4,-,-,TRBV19,TGTGCCAGTACCGGAGCTTCGTTAAAACTGTTTTTT,CASTGASLKLFF
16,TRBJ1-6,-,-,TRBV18,TGTGCCAGCTCACCAGAAGGGGTAACCTATAATTCACCCCTCCACTTT,CASSPEGVTYNSPLHF
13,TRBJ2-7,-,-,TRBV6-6,TGTGCCAGCAGTTATTCGAGCTCCTACGAGCAGTACTTC,CASSYSSSYEQYF
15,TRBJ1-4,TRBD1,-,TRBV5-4,TGTGCCAGCAGCGTAAGGACAGGGGGAAATGAAAAACTGTTTTTT,CASSVRTGGNEKLFF
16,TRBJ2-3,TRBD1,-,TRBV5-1,TGCGCCAGCAGCGAGCCCCGGGACAGGGTTTCAGATACGCAGTATTTT,CASSEPRDRVSDTQYF
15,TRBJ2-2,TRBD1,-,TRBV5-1,TGCGCCAGCAGCTTACAACAGGGGAGCACCGGGGAGCTGTTTTTT,CASSLQQGSTGELFF
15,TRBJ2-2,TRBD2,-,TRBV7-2,TGTGCCAGCAGCGTTAGCGGGGGGGTCGGCGGGGAGCTGTTTTTT,CASSVSGGVGGELFF
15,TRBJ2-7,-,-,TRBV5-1,TGCGCCAGCAGCTCGGAGACAGGCGTCGACTACGAGCAGTACTTC,CASSSETGVDYEQYF
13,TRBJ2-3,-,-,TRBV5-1,TGCGCCAGCAGCACTCCCAGGGGGGACACGCAGTATTTT,CASSTPRGDTQYF
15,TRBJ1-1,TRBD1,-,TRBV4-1,TGCGCCAGCAGCCAAGAGGTGACAGGGGACACTGAAGCTTTCTTT,CASSQEVTGDTEAFF
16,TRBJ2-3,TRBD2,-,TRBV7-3,TGTGCCAGCAGCTATGGGACTAGCGGGGGGATGGATACGCAGTATTTT,CASSYGTSGGMDTQYF
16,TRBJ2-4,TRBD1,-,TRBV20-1,TGCAGTGCAAGTACCCAGGGACAGGGAGGGTTGTACATTCAGTACTTC,CSASTQGQGGLYIQYF
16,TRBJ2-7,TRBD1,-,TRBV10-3,TGTGCCATCAGTGGACAGGGGGCCCTTTATTCCTACGAGCAGTACTTC,CAISGQGALYSYEQYF
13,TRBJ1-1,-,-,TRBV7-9,TGTGCCAGCAGCTTAACAGGGAGCACTGAAGCTTTCTTT,CASSLTGSTEAFF
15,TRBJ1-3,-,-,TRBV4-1,TGCGCCAGCAGCCAAGATGGGTACTCTGGAAACACCATATATTTT,CASSQDGYSGNTIYF
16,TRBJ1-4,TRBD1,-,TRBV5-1,TGCGCCAGCAGCCCAGGCGGCACAGGGGGCGGTGAAAAACTGTTTTTT,CASSPGGTGGGEKLFF
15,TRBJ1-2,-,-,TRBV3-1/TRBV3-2,TGTGCCAGCAGCCAAGCGAATCAGGGGACGGGCGGCTACACCTTC,CASSQANQGTGGYTF
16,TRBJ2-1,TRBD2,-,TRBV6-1,TGTGCCAGCAGTGTATCGGGGGGGGATCTCTACAATGAGCAGTTCTTC,CASSVSGGDLYNEQFF
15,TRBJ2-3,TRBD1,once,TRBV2,TGTGCCAGCAGTGACGGGACAGGGGGCGGATATACGCAGTATTTT,CASSDGTGGGYTQYF
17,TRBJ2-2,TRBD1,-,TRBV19,TGTGCCAGTAGTATATCCGACAGGGGGCGGGGCACCGGGGAGCTGTTTTTT,CASSISDRGRGTGELFF
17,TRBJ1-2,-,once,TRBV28,TGTGCCAGCAGTAACAGACACCGTAGCGGCGGGGACTATGGCTACACCTTC,CASSNRHRSGGDYGYTF
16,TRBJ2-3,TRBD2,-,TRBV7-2,TGTGCCAGCAGCACCCGGACTAGCGGGGTGGTGGATACGCAGTATTTT,CASSTRTSGVVDTQYF
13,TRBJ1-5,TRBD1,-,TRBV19,TGTGCCAGTCTCGGGACAGGGGGTCAGCCCCAGCATTTT,CASLGTGGQPQHF
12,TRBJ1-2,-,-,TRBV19,TGTGCCAGTAGTATATGGGGAAGGGGCTACACCTTC,CASSIWGRGYTF
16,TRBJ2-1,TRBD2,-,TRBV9,TGTGCCAGCAGCGTAGGGTCTAGCGGATTTTACAATGAGCAGTTCTTC,CASSVGSSGFYNEQFF
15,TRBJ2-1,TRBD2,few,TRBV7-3,TGTGCCAGCAGCCCTAGCGGGGGGGCTTACAATGAGCAGTTCTTC,CASSPSGGAYNEQFF
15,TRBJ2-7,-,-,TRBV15,TGTGCCACCAGCAGAGAGAACAGCCCTCCAAAGGAGCAGTACTTC,CATSRENSPPKEQYF
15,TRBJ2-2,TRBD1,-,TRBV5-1,TGCGCCAGCAGCCTAGGGGGCCTAAGCACCGGGGAGCTGTTTTTT,CASSLGGLSTGELFF
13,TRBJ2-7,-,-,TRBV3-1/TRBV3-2,TGTGCCAGCAGCCCTTCGAGGGGGAGCGAGCAGTACTTC,CASSPSRGSEQYF
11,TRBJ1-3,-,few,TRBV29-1,TGCAGCGTTCAACAGGGAAACACCATATATTTT,CSVQQGNTIYF
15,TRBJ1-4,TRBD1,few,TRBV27,TGTGCCAGCAGTCCCCGGGACAGACCGGCCGAAAAACTGTTTTTT,CASSPRDRPAEKLFF
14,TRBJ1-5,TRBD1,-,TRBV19,TGTGCCAGTAGTACGACAGGGGGAGGTCAGCCCCAGCATTTT,CASSTTGGGQPQHF
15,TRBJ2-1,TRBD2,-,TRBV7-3,TGTGCCAGCAGCCATGGACTAGCGGGGTGGAATGAGCAGTTCTTC,CASSHGLAGWNEQFF
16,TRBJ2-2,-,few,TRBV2,TGTGCCAGCAGGAACCAGGCGGCCGCGAACACCGGGGAGCTGTTTTTT,CASRNQAAANTGELFF
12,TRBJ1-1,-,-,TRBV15,TGTGCCACCAGCGCTCAGGGAGCTGAAGCTTTCTTT,CATSAQGAEAFF
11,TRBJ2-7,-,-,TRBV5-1,TGCGCCAGCTCCGTGGACTACGAGCAGTACTTC,CASSVDYEQYF
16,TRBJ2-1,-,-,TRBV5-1,TGCGCCAGCAGCTTAATCTCGACCCTCTTGAACAATGAGCAGTTCTTC,CASSLISTLLNNEQFF
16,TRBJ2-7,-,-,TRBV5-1,TGCGCCAGCAGCTTGGGAGCCGGGAACACAGTCCACGAGCAGTACTTC,CASSLGAGNTVHEQYF
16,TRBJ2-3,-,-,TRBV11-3,TGTGCCAGCAGCTTTTCGACGGTTTCCCCCAAGGCTACGCAGTATTTT,CASSFSTVSPKATQYF
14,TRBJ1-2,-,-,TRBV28,TGTGCCAGCAGTTTATGGTTGGATTCCTATGGCTACACCTTC,CASSLWLDSYGYTF
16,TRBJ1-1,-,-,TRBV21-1,TGTGCCAGCAGCAAACGTCAGTGGGTAAGCAACACTGAAGCTTTCTTT,CASSKRQWVSNTEAFF
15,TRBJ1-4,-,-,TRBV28,TGTGCCAGCAGTTTCCTCCAGAAAAGGGATGAAAAACTGTTTTTT,CASSFLQKRDEKLFF
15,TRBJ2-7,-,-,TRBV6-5,TGTGCCAGCAAACCGGGACTCCTAGACCCCTACGAGCAGTACTTC,CASKPGLLDPYEQYF
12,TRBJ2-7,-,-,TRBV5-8,TGTGCCAGCAGCTTGACCACCTACGAGCAGTACTTC,CASSLTTYEQYF
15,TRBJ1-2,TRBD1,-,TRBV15,TGTGCCACCAGCAGACGTAGGGACAGGGGAGATGGCTACACCTTC,CATSRRRDRGDGYTF
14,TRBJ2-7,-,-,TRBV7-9,TGTGCCAGCAGCTTAGCAACGACCCGGGGCGAGCAGTACTTC,CASSLATTRGEQYF
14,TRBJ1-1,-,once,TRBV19,TGTGCCAGTAGGCTTGGACAGATGAACACTGAAGCTTTCTTT,CASRLGQMNTEAFF
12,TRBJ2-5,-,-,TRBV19,TGTGCCAGTAGTGCCCCGTTGGAGACCCAGTACTTC,CASSAPLETQYF
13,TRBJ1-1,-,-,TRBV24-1,TGTGCCACCAGTGGAGGGGACAACACTGAAGCTTTCTTT,CATSGGDNTEAFF
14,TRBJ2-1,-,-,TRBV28,TGTGCCAGCAGTTTGATCCCCTACAGCCAGCGAGCCTTCTTC,CASSLIPYSQRAFF
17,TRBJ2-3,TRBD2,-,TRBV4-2,TGTGCCAGCAGCCAACCTAGGACGCTAGCGGGGCCAGATACGCAGTATTTT,CASSQPRTLAGPDTQYF